The rows below give T cell receptor beta chains drawn from one sample of a study of human T cells and chemical hapten exposure. TCRdb processed the RACE reads anew with MiXCR; each CDR3 protein has one entry. Altogether about 99,000 distinct CDR3 sequences are present, around 12% being singletons, with the ten largest covering approximately 2%. Sequenced here: whole blood, sampled in connection with sensitization to the hapten diphenylcyclopropenone (DPC). All receptors derive from a woman between 35 and 50 years old with alopecia areata. Some clones in this sample may be carry-over from other donors' samples. Each CDR3 is given with its conserved first and last residue. A D gene is named only where the DNA matches it firmly. Expanded clones are given a class, and other clones once, few, many or no size at all.

CDR3nt | CDR3aa | j_gene | abundance | d_gene | v_gene
TGTGCCAGCAGGCCCCTTGGACGACTAGCGGGAGGTCCCCAGGCCTACAATGAGCAGTTCTTC | CASRPLGRLAGGPQAYNEQFF | TRBJ2-1 | few | TRBD2 | TRBV6-2/TRBV6-3
TGTGCCAGCAGTTTAGCCCGGGAGCAGTACTTC | CASSLAREQYF | TRBJ2-7 | . | . | TRBV28
TGTGCCAGCACCCCATGGGGGCCAAACACTGAAGCTTTCTTT | CASTPWGPNTEAFF | TRBJ1-1 | few | . | TRBV6-2/TRBV6-3
TGTGCCAGCAGCACCCGGGGACAGGGAGCTAATGAAAAACTGTTTTTT | CASSTRGQGANEKLFF | TRBJ1-4 | few | TRBD1 | TRBV3-1
TGTGCCAGCAGTTTTGCTGGGACAGGCATCAATTCACCCCTCCACTTT | CASSFAGTGINSPLHF | TRBJ1-6 | few | TRBD1 | TRBV28
TGTGCCAGCAACGCCTACGAGCAGTACTTC | CASNAYEQYF | TRBJ2-7 | few | . | TRBV6-1
TGTGCCACCAGTGCGTACGGAAACTACGAGCAGTACTTC | CATSAYGNYEQYF | TRBJ2-7 | few | . | TRBV24-1
TGTGCCAGCAGCTTAGATAGGGGGACAGCCTACAATGAGCAGTTCTTC | CASSLDRGTAYNEQFF | TRBJ2-1 | few | TRBD1 | TRBV7-6
TGTGCCAGCAGCTTGGCGACTAGCGGGTACGAGCAGTACTTC | CASSLATSGYEQYF | TRBJ2-7 | few | TRBD2 | TRBV5-4
TGTGCCAGCAGCGCCTACAGGGGGGAGACCCAGTACTTC | CASSAYRGETQYF | TRBJ2-5 | few | TRBD1 | TRBV11-2
TGTGCCAGTAGTGTCCCCCGCGGACAGGGGCAGGACGAGCAGTACTTC | CASSVPRGQGQDEQYF | TRBJ2-7 | . | TRBD1 | TRBV19
TGTGCCAGCAGCTTAGCAGCGGACCAGACCCAGTACTTC | CASSLAADQTQYF | TRBJ2-5 | . | . | TRBV11-3
TGTGCCACCAGCAGGCGGATGAACACTGAAGCTTTCTTT | CATSRRMNTEAFF | TRBJ1-1 | . | . | TRBV15
TGTGCCATCTCCCCGGGTAATCAGCCCCAGCATTTT | CAISPGNQPQHF | TRBJ1-5 | few | . | TRBV10-3
TGTGCCAGCAGCTTGCTGTCGCAGGTCACAGATACGCAGTATTTT | CASSLLSQVTDTQYF | TRBJ2-3 | many | . | TRBV5-5
TGTGCCAGCAGTTTGGTGGACAGGGGGCGAGGAAACATTCAGTACTTC | CASSLVDRGRGNIQYF | TRBJ2-4 | . | TRBD1 | TRBV28
TGCAGTGCCCCGAGGCCGGGAGGGGAGACAGATACGCAGTATTTT | CSAPRPGGETDTQYF | TRBJ2-3 | . | TRBD2 | TRBV20-1
TGTGCCAGCAGCACCACGGGGGGCAGGGAGCAGTACTTC | CASSTTGGREQYF | TRBJ2-7 | . | . | TRBV9
TGTGCCAGCAGAACTCGGACAGTATCAGATACGCAGTATTTT | CASRTRTVSDTQYF | TRBJ2-3 | . | . | TRBV28
TGCAGCGTTCGTCATGGGACAGGGATCACTGAAGCTTTCTTT | CSVRHGTGITEAFF | TRBJ1-1 | few | TRBD1 | TRBV29-1
TGCGCCAGCAGCTTGTCAAACAAGGGTTCCGATGAGCAGTTCTTC | CASSLSNKGSDEQFF | TRBJ2-1 | few | . | TRBV5-1
TGTGCCAGCAGCCCAAACGGGATCACAGATACGCAGTATTTT | CASSPNGITDTQYF | TRBJ2-3 | few | . | TRBV7-3
TGTGCCAGCAGCCCCGCCCAAACTAGCACAGATACGCAGTATTTT | CASSPAQTSTDTQYF | TRBJ2-3 | . | . | TRBV3-1
TGTGCCAGCAGCTCGCAGACCGATCAGCCCCAGCATTTT | CASSSQTDQPQHF | TRBJ1-5 | many | . | TRBV7-2
TGTGCCAGCAACCCGACGGCGCCCACGTTAGCGTCCTACGAGCAGTACTTC | CASNPTAPTLASYEQYF | TRBJ2-7 | . | . | TRBV28
TGCGCCAGCAGGAGGTTGACTAACGGGGCGGATGAGCAGTTCTTC | CASRRLTNGADEQFF | TRBJ2-1 | . | . | TRBV5-1
TGTGCCAGCAGCGGACGACTAGCGGGAGACACAGATACGCAGTATTTT | CASSGRLAGDTDTQYF | TRBJ2-3 | few | TRBD2 | TRBV28
TGTGCCAGCAGCTTCCCGGGACTAGCGAACTACGAGCAGTACTTC | CASSFPGLANYEQYF | TRBJ2-7 | . | TRBD2 | TRBV7-2
TGTGCCAGCAGTTTAATCGGGGGCGGCGTGGCTGAAGCTTTCTTT | CASSLIGGGVAEAFF | TRBJ1-1 | . | . | TRBV28